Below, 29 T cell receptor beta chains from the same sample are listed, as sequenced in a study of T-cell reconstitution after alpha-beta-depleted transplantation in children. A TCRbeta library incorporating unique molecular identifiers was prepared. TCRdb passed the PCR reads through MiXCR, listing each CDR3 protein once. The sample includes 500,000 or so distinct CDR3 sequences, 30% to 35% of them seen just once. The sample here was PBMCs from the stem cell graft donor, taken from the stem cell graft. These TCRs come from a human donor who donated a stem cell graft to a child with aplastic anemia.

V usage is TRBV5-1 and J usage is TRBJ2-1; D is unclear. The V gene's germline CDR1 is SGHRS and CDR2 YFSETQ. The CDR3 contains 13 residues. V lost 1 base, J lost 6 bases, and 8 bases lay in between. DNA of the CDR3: TGCGCCAGCAGCTTGACACAGACCAATGAGCAGTTCTTC. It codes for CASSLTQTNEQFF.

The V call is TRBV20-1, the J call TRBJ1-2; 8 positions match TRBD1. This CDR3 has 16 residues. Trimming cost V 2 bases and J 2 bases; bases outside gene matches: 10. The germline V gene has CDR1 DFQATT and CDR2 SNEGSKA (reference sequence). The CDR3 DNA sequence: TGCAGTGCTAGATCGCCGGCCAGGGGGCGCAACTATGGCTACACCTTC. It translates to CSARSPARGRNYGYTF.

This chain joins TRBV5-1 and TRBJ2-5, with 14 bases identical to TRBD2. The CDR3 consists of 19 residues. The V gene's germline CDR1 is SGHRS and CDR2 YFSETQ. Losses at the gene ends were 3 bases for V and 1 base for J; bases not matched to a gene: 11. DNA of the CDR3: TGCGCCAGCAGCTCAATAGGACTAGCGGGAGGTTTTCTCCAAGAGACCCAGTACTTC. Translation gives CASSSIGLAGGFLQETQYF.

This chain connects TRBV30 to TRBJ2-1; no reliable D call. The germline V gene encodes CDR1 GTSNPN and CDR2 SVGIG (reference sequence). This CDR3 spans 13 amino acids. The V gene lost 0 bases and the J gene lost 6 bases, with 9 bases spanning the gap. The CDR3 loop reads CAWSVHWSNEQFF. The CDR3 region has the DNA TGTGCCTGGAGTGTACACTGGAGCAATGAGCAGTTCTTC. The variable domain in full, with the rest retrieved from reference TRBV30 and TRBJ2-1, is SQTIHQWPATLVQPVGSPLSLECTVEGTSNPNLYWYRQAAGRGLQLLFYSVGIGQISSEVPQNLSASRPQDRQFILSSKKLLLSDSGFYLCAWSVHWSNEQFFGPGTRLTVL.

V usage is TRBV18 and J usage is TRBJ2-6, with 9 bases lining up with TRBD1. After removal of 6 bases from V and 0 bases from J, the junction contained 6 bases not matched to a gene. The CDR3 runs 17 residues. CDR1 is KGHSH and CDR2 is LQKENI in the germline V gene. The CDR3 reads CASSPGQGTSGANVLTF. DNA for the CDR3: TGTGCCAGCTCCCCGGGACAGGGAACCTCTGGGGCCAACGTCCTGACTTTC. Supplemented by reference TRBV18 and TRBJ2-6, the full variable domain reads NAGVMQNPRHLVRRRGQEARLRCSPMKGHSHVYWYRQLPEEGLKFMVYLQKENIIDESGMPKERFSAEFPKEGPSILRIQQVVRGDSAAYFCASSPGQGTSGANVLTFGAGSRLTVL.

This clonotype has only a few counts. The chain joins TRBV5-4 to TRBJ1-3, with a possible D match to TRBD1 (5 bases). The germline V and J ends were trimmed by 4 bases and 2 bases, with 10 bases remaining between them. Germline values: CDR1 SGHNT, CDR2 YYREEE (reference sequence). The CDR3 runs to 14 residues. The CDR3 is CASSRGTAGNTIYF. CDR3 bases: TGTGCCAGCAGCCGTGGGACCGCTGGAAACACCATATATTTT.

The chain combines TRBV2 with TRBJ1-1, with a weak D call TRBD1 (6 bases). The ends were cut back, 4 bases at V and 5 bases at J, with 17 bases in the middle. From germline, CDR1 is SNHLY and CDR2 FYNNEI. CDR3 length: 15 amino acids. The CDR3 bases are TGTGCCAGCAGTGTTGGGGGGCAGGGGAGGACTGAAGCTTTCTTT. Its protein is CASSVGGQGRTEAFF.

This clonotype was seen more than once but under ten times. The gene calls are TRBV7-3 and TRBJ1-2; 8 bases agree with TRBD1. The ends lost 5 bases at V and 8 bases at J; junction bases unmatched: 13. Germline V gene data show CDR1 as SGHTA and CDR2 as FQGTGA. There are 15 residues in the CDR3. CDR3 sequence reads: CASSPGVGQGNGYTF. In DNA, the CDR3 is TGTGCCAGCAGCCCTGGTGTCGGACAGGGAAACGGCTACACCTTC.

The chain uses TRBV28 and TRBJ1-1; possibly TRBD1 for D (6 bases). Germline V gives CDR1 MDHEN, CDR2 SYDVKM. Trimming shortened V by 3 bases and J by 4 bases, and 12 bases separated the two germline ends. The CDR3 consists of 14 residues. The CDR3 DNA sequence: TGTGCCAGCAGTTTCTTCCACAGGGTCACTGAAGCTTTCTTT. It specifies CASSFFHRVTEAFF.

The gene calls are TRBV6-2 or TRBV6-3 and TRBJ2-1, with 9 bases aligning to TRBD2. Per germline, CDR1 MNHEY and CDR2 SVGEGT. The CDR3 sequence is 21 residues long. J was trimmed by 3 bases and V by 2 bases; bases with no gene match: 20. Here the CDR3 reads CASSYTTFRKNSGSHYNEQFF. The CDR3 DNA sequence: TGTGCCAGCAGTTACACTACCTTTAGGAAAAATAGCGGGAGTCACTACAATGAGCAGTTCTTC.

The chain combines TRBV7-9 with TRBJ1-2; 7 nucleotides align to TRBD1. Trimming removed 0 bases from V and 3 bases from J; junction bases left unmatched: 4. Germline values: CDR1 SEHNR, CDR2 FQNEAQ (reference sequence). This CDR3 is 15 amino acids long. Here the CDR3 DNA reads TGTGCCAGCAGCTTAGCAGGGGGCCCCGACTATGGCTACACCTTC. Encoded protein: CASSLAGGPDYGYTF.

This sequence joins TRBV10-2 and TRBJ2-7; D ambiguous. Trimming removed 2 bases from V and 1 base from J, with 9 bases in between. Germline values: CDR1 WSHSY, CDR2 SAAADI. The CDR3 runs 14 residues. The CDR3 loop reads CASSEPPGSYEQYV. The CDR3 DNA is TGCGCCAGCAGTGAGCCCCCCGGATCCTACGAGCAGTACGTC.

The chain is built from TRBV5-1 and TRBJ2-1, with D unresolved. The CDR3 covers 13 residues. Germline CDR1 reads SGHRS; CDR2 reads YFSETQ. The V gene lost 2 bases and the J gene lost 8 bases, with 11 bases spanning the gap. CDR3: CASSFEPRDEQFF. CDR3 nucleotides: TGCGCCAGCAGCTTTGAACCCCGAGATGAGCAGTTCTTC.

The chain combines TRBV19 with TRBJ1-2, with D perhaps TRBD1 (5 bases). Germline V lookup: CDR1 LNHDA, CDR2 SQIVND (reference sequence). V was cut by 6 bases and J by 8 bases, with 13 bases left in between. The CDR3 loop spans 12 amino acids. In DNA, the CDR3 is TGTGCCAGTAGACGACGGGACCGCGGCTACACCTTC. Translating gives CASRRRDRGYTF. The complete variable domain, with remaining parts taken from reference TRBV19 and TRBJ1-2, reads DGGITQSPKYLFRKEGQNVTLSCEQNLNHDAMYWYRQDPGQGLRLIYYSQIVNDFQKGDIAEGYSVSREKKESFPLTVTSAQKNPTAFYLCASRRRDRGYTFGSGTRLTVV.

The CDR3 nucleotides read TGTGCCACCAGTGACCCAGGAGGGATTGATGGTAATGAGCAGTTCTTC. This gives the protein CATSDPGGIDGNEQFF. J is TRBJ2-1 and V is TRBV24-1, with D possibly TRBD2 on 6 matching bases. Per germline, CDR1 KGHDR and CDR2 SFDVKD. The CDR3 covers 16 residues. The ends were cut back, 4 bases at V and 7 bases at J, with 19 bases in the middle.

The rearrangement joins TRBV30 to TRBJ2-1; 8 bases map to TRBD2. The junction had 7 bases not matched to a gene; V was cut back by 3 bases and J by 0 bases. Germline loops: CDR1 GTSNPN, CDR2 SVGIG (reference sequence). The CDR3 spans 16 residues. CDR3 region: CAWRDLAGSSYNEQFF. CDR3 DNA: TGTGCCTGGAGAGATTTAGCGGGAAGCTCCTACAATGAGCAGTTCTTC.

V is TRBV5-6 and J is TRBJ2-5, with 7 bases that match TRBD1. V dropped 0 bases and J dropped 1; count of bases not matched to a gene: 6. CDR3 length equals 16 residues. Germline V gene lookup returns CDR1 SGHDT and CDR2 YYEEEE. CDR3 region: CASSLVLTGVQETQYF. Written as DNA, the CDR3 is TGTGCCAGCAGCTTGGTGTTAACAGGGGTCCAAGAGACCCAGTACTTC. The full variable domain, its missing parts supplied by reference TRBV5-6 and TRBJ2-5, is DAGVTQSPTHLIKTRGQQVTLRCSPKSGHDTVSWYQQALGQGPQFIFQYYEEEERQRGNFPDRFSGHQFPNYSSELNVNALLLGDSALYLCASSLVLTGVQETQYFGPGTRLLVL.

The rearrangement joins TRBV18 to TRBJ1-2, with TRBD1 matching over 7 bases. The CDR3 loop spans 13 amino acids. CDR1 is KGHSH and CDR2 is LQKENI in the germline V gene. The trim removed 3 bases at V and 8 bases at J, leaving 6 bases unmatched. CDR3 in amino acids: CASSPDRNSGYTF. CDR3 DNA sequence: TGTGCCAGCTCACCGGACAGGAATAGCGGCTACACCTTC.

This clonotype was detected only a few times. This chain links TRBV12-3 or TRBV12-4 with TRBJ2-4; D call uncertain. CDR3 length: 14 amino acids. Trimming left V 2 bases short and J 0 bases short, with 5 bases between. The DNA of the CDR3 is TGTGCCAGCAGTTTAAAACTAGCCAAAAACATTCAGTACTTC. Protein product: CASSLKLAKNIQYF.

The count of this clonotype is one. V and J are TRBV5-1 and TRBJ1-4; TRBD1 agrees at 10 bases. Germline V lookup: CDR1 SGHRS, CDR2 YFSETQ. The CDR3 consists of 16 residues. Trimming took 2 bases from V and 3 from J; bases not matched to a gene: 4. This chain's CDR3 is CASSLGGTGANEKLFF. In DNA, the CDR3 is TGCGCCAGCAGCTTAGGCGGGACAGGGGCTAATGAAAAACTGTTTTTT.

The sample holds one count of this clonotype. CDR3 sequence (DNA): TGCAGCGCCCAAAAGCGGGGGCTTGCCGGTGATGAGCAGTTCTTC. Translated: CSAQKRGLAGDEQFF. The chain couples TRBV29-1 to TRBJ2-1; 8 positions agree with TRBD2. Looked up from germline, CDR1 is SQVTM and CDR2 is ANQGSEA. J gave up 8 bases and V 7 bases, and 16 bases lay outside the gene matches. This CDR3 is 15 amino acids long.

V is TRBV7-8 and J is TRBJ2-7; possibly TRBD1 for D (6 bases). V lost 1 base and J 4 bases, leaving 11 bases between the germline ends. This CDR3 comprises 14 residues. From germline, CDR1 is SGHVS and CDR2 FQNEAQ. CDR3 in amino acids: CASSLGQEEYEQYF. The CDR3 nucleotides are TGTGCCAGCAGCTTAGGACAGGAAGAATACGAGCAGTACTTC.

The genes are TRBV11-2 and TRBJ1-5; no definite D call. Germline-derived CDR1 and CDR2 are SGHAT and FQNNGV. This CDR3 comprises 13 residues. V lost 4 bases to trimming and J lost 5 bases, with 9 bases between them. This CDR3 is CASSYAEHQPQHF. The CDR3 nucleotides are TGTGCCAGCAGCTACGCGGAACATCAGCCCCAGCATTTT.

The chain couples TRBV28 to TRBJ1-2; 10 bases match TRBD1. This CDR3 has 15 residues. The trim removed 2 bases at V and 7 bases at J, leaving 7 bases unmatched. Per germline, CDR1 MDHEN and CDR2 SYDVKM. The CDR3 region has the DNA TGTGCCAGCAGTTTACGTGGGACAGGGGTTAGTGGCTACACCTTC. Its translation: CASSLRGTGVSGYTF.

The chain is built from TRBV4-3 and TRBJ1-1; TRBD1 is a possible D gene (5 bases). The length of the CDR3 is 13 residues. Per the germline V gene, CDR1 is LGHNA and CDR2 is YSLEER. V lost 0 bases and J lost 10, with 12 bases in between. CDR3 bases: TGCGCCAGCAGCCAAGATTTGGGTAGGGGAGCTTTCTTT. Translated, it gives CASSQDLGRGAFF.

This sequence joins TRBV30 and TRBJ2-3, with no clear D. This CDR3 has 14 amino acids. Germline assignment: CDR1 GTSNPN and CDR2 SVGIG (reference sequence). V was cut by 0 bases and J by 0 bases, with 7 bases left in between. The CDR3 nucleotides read TGTGCCTGGAGTGTACTGCGCAGCACAGATACGCAGTATTTT. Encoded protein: CAWSVLRSTDTQYF. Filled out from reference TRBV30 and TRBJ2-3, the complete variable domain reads SQTIHQWPATLVQPVGSPLSLECTVEGTSNPNLYWYRQAAGRGLQLLFYSVGIGQISSEVPQNLSASRPQDRQFILSSKKLLLSDSGFYLCAWSVLRSTDTQYFGPGTRLTVL.

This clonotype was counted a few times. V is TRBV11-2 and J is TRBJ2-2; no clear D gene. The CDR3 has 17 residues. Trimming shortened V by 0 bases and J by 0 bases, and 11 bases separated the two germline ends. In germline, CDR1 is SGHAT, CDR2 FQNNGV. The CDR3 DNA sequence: TGTGCCAGCAGCTTAGATTGGGCGTCCGCGAACACCGGGGAGCTGTTTTTT. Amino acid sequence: CASSLDWASANTGELFF.

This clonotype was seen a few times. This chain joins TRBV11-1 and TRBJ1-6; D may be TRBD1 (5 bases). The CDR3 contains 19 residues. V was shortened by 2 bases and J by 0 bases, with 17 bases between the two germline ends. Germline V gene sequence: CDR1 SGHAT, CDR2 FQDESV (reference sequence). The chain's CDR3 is CASSLLSPGEDSYNSPLHF. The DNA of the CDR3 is TGTGCCAGCAGCTTATTGAGTCCGGGGGAAGACTCCTATAATTCACCCCTCCACTTT.

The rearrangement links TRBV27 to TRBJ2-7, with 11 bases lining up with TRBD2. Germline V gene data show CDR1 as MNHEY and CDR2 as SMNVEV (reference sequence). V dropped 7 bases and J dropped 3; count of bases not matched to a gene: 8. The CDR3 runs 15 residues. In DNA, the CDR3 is TGTGCCAGCACCGGGGTAGGGACTAGCGGCTACGAGCAGTACTTC. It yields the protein CASTGVGTSGYEQYF.